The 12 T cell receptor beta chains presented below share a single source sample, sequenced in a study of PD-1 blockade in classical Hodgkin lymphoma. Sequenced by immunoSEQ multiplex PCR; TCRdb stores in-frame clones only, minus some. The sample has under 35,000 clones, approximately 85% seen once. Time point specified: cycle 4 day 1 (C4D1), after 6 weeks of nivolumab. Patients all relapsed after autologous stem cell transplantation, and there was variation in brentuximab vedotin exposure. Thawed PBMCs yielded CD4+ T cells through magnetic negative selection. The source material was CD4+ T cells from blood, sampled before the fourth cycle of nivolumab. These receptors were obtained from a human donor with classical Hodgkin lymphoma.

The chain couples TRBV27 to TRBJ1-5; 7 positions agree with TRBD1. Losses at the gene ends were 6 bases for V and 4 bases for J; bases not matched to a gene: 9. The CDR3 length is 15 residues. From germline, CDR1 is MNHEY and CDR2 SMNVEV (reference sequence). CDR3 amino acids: CASRRTGEGNQPQHF. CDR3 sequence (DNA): TGTGCCAGCAGACGAACAGGGGAGGGAAATCAGCCCCAGCATTTT.

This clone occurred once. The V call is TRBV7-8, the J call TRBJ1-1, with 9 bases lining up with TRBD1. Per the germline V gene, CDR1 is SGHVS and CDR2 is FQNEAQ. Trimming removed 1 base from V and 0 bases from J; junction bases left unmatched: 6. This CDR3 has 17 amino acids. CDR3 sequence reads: CASSLVGTGPMNTEAFF. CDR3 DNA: TGTGCCAGCAGCTTAGTGGGGACAGGGCCCATGAACACTGAAGCTTTCTTT.

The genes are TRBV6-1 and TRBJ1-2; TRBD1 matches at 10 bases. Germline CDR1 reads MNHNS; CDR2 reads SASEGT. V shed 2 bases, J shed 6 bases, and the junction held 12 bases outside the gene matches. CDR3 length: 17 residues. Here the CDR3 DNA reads TGTGCCAGCAGTGAATTAGCGACAGGGGGCGCCGAAGATGGCTACACCTTC. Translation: CASSELATGGAEDGYTF.

CDR3 bases: TGTGCCAGCAGAGAAATTCGGGGTAACACAGATACGCAGTATTTT. It translates to CASREIRGNTDTQYF. The chain combines TRBV5-4 with TRBJ2-3, with a tentative D call TRBD2 (5 bases). The germline V gene has CDR1 SGHNT and CDR2 YYREEE (reference sequence). Trimming took 5 bases from V and 2 from J, leaving 15 bases between them. CDR3 length: 15 residues.

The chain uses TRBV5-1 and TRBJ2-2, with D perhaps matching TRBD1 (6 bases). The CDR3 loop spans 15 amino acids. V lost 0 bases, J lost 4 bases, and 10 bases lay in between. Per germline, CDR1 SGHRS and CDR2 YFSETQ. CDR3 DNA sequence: TGCGCCAGCAGCTTGGGGACAGCTTTCACCGGGGAGCTGTTTTTT. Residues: CASSLGTAFTGELFF.

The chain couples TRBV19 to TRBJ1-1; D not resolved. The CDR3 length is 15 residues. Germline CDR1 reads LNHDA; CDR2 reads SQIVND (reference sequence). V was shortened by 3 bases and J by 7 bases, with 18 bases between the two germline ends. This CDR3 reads CASSISRGGALEAFF. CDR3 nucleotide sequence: TGTGCCAGTAGTATTTCCCGCGGCGGAGCCCTTGAAGCTTTCTTT.

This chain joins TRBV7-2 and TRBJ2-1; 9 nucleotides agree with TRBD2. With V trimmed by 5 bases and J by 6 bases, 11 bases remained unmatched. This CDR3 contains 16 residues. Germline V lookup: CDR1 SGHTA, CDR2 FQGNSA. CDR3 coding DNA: TGTGCCAGCAGCCCTCCCTCAGCGGGAGGTGGCAATGAGCAGTTCTTC. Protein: CASSPPSAGGGNEQFF.

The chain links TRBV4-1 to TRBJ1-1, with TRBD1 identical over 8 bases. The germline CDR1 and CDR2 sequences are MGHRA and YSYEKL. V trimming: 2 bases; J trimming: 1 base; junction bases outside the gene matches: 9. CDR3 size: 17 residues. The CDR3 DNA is TGCGCCAGCAGCCAAATACTCAGGGGGCCGGCGAACACTGAAGCTTTCTTT. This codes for CASSQILRGPANTEAFF.

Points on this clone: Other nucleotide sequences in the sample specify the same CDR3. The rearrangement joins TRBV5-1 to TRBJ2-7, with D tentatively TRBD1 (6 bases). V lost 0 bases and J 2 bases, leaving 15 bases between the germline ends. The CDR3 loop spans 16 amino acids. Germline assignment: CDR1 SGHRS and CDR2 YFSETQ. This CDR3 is CASSLGHRDTTYEQYF. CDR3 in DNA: TGCGCCAGCAGCTTGGGCCACCGGGACACCACCTACGAGCAGTACTTC.

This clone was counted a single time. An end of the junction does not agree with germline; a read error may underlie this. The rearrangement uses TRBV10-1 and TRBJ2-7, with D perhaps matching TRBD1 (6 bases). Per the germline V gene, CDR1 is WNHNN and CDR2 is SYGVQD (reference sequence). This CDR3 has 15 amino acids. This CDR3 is CASGDTGSRLNEQYF. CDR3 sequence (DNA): TGCGCCAGCGGTGATACAGGGTCCAGGTTAAACGAGCAGTACTTC.

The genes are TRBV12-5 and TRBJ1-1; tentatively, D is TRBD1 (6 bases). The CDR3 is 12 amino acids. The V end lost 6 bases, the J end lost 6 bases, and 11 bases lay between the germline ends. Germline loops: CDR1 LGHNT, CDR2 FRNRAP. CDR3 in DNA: TGTGCTAGTGGGGGGGGGCTGGCTGAAGCTTTCTTT. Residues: CASGGGLAEAFF.

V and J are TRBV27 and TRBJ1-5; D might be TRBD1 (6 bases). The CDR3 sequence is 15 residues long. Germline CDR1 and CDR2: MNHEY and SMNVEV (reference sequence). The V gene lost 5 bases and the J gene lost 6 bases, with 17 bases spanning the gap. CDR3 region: CASSAPRQGFQPQHF. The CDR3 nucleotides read TGTGCCAGCAGTGCCCCCCGGCAGGGGTTTCAGCCCCAGCATTTT.